The clone carrying this T cell receptor beta chain was counted a few times. One end of the junction fails to match germline, which may point to a read error. The same CDR3 is also encoded by other DNA sequences in this sample. These data belong to a study of blood T cell repertoires in COVID-19. Whole-study context: From the United States, Italy and Spain came samples of acute and convalescent COVID-19. PBMCs, B-cell-depleted T cells, or T cells were the source of the cDNA or gDNA that made up the material.

Per the germline V gene, CDR1 is MDHEN and CDR2 is SYDVKM. This CDR3 spans 15 amino acids. In the original analysis: By means of reference gene primer amplification, nucleated cell counts were estimated. Only in-frame clones appear in the TCRdb table, and some are missing; sequencing was by immunoSEQ multiplex PCR. V, J and clone size are taken as reported in that table, and D and trimming were inferred from the DNA itself. The sample lists 70,000 to 75,000 clones; 88% were seen once. The gene calls are TRBV28 and TRBJ2-7, with 9 bases matching TRBD1. The receptor was isolated from a human donor in a cohort sampled during active COVID-19. The sample consisted of peripheral blood. This CDR3 reads CASSLWGQGSYEQYF. The CDR3 bases are TGTGCCAGCAGTCTATGGGGACAGGGTTCCTACGAGCAGTACTTC.